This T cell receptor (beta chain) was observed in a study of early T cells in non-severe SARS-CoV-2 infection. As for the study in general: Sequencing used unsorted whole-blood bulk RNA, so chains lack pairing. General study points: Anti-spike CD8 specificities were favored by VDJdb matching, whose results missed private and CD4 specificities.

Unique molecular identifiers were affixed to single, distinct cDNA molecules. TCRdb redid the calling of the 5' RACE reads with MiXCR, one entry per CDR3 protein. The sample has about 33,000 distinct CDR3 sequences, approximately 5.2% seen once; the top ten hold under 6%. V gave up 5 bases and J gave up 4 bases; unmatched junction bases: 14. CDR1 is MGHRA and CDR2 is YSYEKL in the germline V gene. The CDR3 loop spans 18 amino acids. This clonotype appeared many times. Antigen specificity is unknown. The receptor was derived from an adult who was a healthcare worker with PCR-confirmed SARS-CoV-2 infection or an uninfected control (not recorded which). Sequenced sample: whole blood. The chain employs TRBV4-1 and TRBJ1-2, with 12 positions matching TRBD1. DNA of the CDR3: TGCGCCAGCAGCTCCCCCCGGGACAGGGGGCGAAATCGCTATGGCTACACCTTC. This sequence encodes CASSSPRDRGRNRYGYTF.